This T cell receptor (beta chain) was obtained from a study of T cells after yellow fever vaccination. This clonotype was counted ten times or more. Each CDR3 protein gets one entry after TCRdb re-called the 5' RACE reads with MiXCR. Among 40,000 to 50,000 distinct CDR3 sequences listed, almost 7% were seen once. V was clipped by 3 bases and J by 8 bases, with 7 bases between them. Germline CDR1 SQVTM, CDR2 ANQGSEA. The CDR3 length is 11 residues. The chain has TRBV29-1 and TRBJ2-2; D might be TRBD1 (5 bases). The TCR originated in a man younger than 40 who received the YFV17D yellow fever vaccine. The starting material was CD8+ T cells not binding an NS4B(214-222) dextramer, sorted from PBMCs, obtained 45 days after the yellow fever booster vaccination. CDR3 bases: TGCAGCGTTGACAAGGGGGGGGAGCTGTTTTTT. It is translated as CSVDKGGELFF.